The 5 T cell receptor beta chains presented below share a single source sample, sequenced in a study of blood T cell repertoires in COVID-19 (dated by TCRdb to 2019 to 2021). The protocol used for the library was the immunoSEQ multiplex PCR assay. TCRdb holds this immuneACCESS table with in-frame rearrangements only. Some clones are missing; in checked studies, unresolved V genes explain under half, and the rest has no known cause. Across this sample there are about 70,000 clones, with 80% to 90% seen only once. The top ten clonotypes cover 4.8% of the sample. Material for sequencing was peripheral blood. The receptors were gathered from an elderly woman with active or convalescent COVID-19.

The chain has TRBV7-8 and TRBJ1-2, with 11 nucleotides matching TRBD1. The CDR3 contains 15 residues. J lost 6 bases, V lost 5 bases, and 8 bases had no gene match. Germline V gives CDR1 SGHVS, CDR2 FQNEAQ. This chain's CDR3 is CASSGQGAEVDGYTF. As DNA, the CDR3 is TGTGCCAGCAGCGGACAGGGGGCGGAAGTGGATGGCTACACCTTC.

The chain couples TRBV28 to TRBJ1-1; TRBD1 matches at 8 bases. Looked up from germline, CDR1 is MDHEN and CDR2 is SYDVKM. V gave up 6 bases and J gave up 1 base; unmatched junction bases: 4. The CDR3 contains 14 residues. The CDR3 here is CASRKTGANTEAFF. The CDR3 coding sequence is TGTGCCAGCAGGAAGACAGGGGCGAACACTGAAGCTTTCTTT.

The chain links TRBV19 to TRBJ2-5; 7 bases fit TRBD1. J was trimmed by 2 bases and V by 7 bases; bases with no gene match: 10. The germline gives CDR1 LNHDA, CDR2 SQIVND (reference sequence). The CDR3 covers 15 residues. CDR3: CASNSGDRVQETQYF. CDR3 nucleotides: TGTGCCAGTAATTCAGGGGACAGAGTACAAGAGACCCAGTACTTC.

The chain uses TRBV3-1 (or the pseudogene TRBV3-2) and TRBJ2-1; 12 bases are a match to TRBD2. V dropped 1 base and J dropped 4; count of bases not matched to a gene: 2. This CDR3 has 16 amino acids. Germline V lookup: CDR1 LGHDT, CDR2 YNNKEL (reference sequence). CDR3 bases: TGTGCCAGCAGCCAAGCTAGCGGGAGGGAGTACAATGAGCAGTTCTTC. Translation: CASSQASGREYNEQFF.

V usage is TRBV5-1 and J usage is TRBJ1-2; no reliable D call. Germline assignment: CDR1 SGHRS and CDR2 YFSETQ. The CDR3 length is 14 residues. V was trimmed by 1 base and J by 4 bases, leaving 11 bases between them. The CDR3 DNA reads TGCGCCAGCAGCTTGACAGTTTCCCTCTATGGCTACACCTTC. Translated, it gives CASSLTVSLYGYTF.